Below are 8 T cell receptor beta chains sequenced from a single sample in a study of blood T cells in healthy people across ages. It was with a sample-barcoded 5' primer and a J-beta primer mix that a second PCR of roughly 7 to 12 cycles was run. One entry per CDR3 protein results from TCRdb running MiXCR on the 5' RACE reads. The sample carries approximately 730,000 distinct CDR3 sequences, around 40% recorded once. The sample was blood. The source is a woman aged 55-75 years in good health.

In its sample, this clonotype was seen many times. This chain joins TRBV29-1 and TRBJ2-5; D gene unclear. V gave up 2 bases and J gave up 4 bases, with 14 bases separating them. This CDR3 region has 14 residues. Looked up from germline, CDR1 is SQVTM and CDR2 is ANQGSEA. Written as DNA, the CDR3 is TGCAGCGTTGAAAGAAGCCCAGGAGTAGAGACCCAGTACTTC. This encodes CSVERSPGVETQYF. The entire variable domain, with the rest obtained from reference TRBV29-1 and TRBJ2-5, is as follows: SAVISQKPSRDICQRGTSLTIQCQVDSQVTMMFWYRQQPGQSLTLIATANQGSEATYESGFVIDKFPISRPNLTFSTLTVSNMSPEDSSIYLCSVERSPGVETQYFGPGTRLLVL.

This chain uses TRBV15 with TRBJ1-2; no clear D gene. CDR3 length: 15 amino acids. Trimming removed 1 base from V and 4 bases from J, with 13 bases in between. Germline-derived CDR1 and CDR2 are LNHNV and YYDKDF (reference sequence). The CDR3 coding sequence is TGTGCCACCAGCAGAGCGGATTTACCGCGCTATGGCTACACCTTC. Encoded protein: CATSRADLPRYGYTF. The full variable domain, with the rest looked up from reference TRBV15 and TRBJ1-2, is DAMVIQNPRYQVTQFGKPVTLSCSQTLNHNVMYWYQQKSSQAPKLLFHYYDKDFNNEADTPDNFQSRRPNTSFCFLDIRSPGLGDTAMYLCATSRADLPRYGYTFGSGTRLTVV.

The chain has TRBV7-9 and TRBJ2-1; 10 bases align to TRBD2. The CDR3 contains 15 residues. The V gene end was trimmed by 1 base and the J gene end by 7 bases; junction bases not matched to a gene: 4. Germline CDR1 reads SEHNR; CDR2 reads FQNEAQ (reference sequence). The CDR3 region has the DNA TGTGCCAGCAGCTTAGTGGCTAGCGGGAGTAATGAGCAGTTCTTC. Residues: CASSLVASGSNEQFF.

The rearrangement joins TRBV6-4 to TRBJ2-1; unclear D gene. With the DNA end fitting TRBJ2-7 better, the J assignment may be wrong. The length of the CDR3 is 15 residues. Germline CDR1 is MRHNA and CDR2 is SNTAGT. The CDR3 sequence: CASSDRPASYNEQYF. The DNA for the CDR3 is TGTGCCAGCAGTGACCGGCCAGCTTCCTACAATGAGCAGTACTTC.

This clonotype was found many times. The V call is TRBV7-2, the J call TRBJ2-7; 7 bases match TRBD2. Germline CDR1 and CDR2: SGHTA and FQGNSA. The CDR3 runs 13 residues. V shed 4 bases, J shed 4 bases, and the junction held 4 bases outside the gene matches. CDR3 DNA: TGTGCCAGCAGCTCAGCGGGACGGTACGAGCAGTACTTC. This encodes CASSSAGRYEQYF.

The chain carries TRBV12-3 or TRBV12-4 and TRBJ1-5; 10 nucleotides align to TRBD1. After removal of 6 bases from V and 6 bases from J, the junction contained 2 bases not matched to a gene. There are 13 residues in the CDR3. CDR3 bases: TGTGCCAGCAGCGGGACAGGGGTTCAGCCCCAGCATTTT. Translation: CASSGTGVQPQHF.

The chain is built from TRBV7-8 and TRBJ1-2; 7 bases map to TRBD1. J gave up 2 bases and V 6 bases, and 6 bases lay outside the gene matches. The CDR3 is 14 residues long. Germline CDR1 is SGHVS and CDR2 is FQNEAQ. The CDR3 reads CASSTDRMNYGYTF. In DNA form, the CDR3 reads TGTGCCAGCAGTACGGACAGGATGAACTATGGCTACACCTTC. Full variable domain (remainder filled in from reference TRBV7-8 and TRBJ1-2): GAGVSQSPRYKVAKRGQDVALRCDPISGHVSLFWYQQALGQGPEFLTYFQNEAQLDKSGLPSDRFFAERPEGSVSTLKIQRTQQEDSAVYLCASSTDRMNYGYTFGSGTRLTVV.

The chain carries TRBV5-1 and TRBJ2-4; D unclear. The DNA end is a closer match to TRBJ2-7, so the J assignment may be wrong. This CDR3 comprises 13 residues. CDR1 and CDR2 from the germline V gene are SGHRS and YFSETQ. The CDR3 bases are TGCGCCAGCAGCTTGCAGCCCACCTACGAGCAGTACTTC. Protein sequence: CASSLQPTYEQYF.